This T cell receptor (beta chain) is drawn from a study of technical replicates of blood from several donors (dated by TCRdb to 2017 to 2019). Concerning this clone itself: Its antigen specificity is not known. Base qualities are not at hand, and no much larger clone is one base apart.

From the cysteine up to the phenylalanine, the CDR3 has a length of 16 residues. The kept DNA is CDR3 alone, 48 bases in frame from the first base. CDR1 and CDR2 (SGHNT, YYREEE) derive from the germline V gene (reference sequence). Trimming takes 0 bases off V and 3 bases off J; junction bases not matched to a gene: 8. Library prep was done by the immunoSEQ multiplex PCR assay. TCRdb's version of the immuneACCESS table is confined to in-frame rearrangements and falls short of the full clone set. An unresolved V gene accounts for under half of the shortfall where checked; the remainder is of unknown origin. This sample is represented by approximately 79,000 clones; approximately 93% of them were singletons. The ten largest clones capture about 0.36% of the sample.

The sequence is built from TRBV5-4 and TRBJ1-2, with 7 bases aligning to TRBD1. The sample comprised T cells isolated from PBMCs. The receptor's source is a human donor in good health. The base sequence is TGTGCCAGCAGCTTGGCCCCGACACAGGGGTACTATGGCTACACCTTC. Translated, it reads CASSLAPTQGYYGYTF.